This T cell receptor (beta chain) was identified in a study of T cell responses to AZD1222 COVID-19 vaccine. Whole-study findings and limits: CD4 TCRs linked to vaccination spanned spike, dominating at 160-218 and 743-854. Of the AZD1222 recipients, only 6 or 7 were seropositive at baseline. Researchers took repertoire samples only after the peak T cell response had come.

The repertoire was sequenced with immunoSEQ multiplex PCR; TCRdb's copy has only in-frame clones and lacks some. The sample lists some 100,000 clones, about 93% occurring once. Second-dose intervals near 4 or 12 weeks were combined. As concerns this clone: Its matching antigen is unknown.

This specimen was peripheral blood, taken 28 days after the second AZD1222 dose. The source of this sequence is an adult who received the AZD1222 COVID-19 vaccine.

The CDR3 loop is CASASRGVPRETQYF. The DNA of the CDR3 is TGTGCCAGCGCCAGCCGGGGCGTTCCGCGAGAGACCCAGTACTTC. The rearrangement uses TRBV7-9 and TRBJ2-5; tentatively, D is TRBD1 or TRBD2 (5 bases each). V was trimmed by 8 bases and J by 4 bases, leaving 20 bases between them. Germline loops: CDR1 SEHNR, CDR2 FQNEAQ (reference sequence). The CDR3 extends over 15 amino acids. Variable domain in full (rest from reference TRBV7-9 and TRBJ2-5): DTGVSQNPRHKITKRGQNVTFRCDPISEHNRLYWYRQTLGQGPEFLTYFQNEAQLEKSRLLSDRFSAERPKGSFSTLEIQRTEQGDSAMYLCASASRGVPRETQYFGPGTRLLVL.